This TCR beta chain was sequenced in a study of T-cell memory formation after mild COVID-19. Study-wide results and limits: A balance of CD4 and CD8 characterized clones contracting day 15 to 85, whereas later expanders leaned CD4+.

This clonotype has a single count. Its target is not known. One entry per CDR3 protein, called by TCRdb with MiXCR from the 5' RACE reads. This table holds more than 300,000 distinct CDR3 sequences, about 13% found once. This clonotype was obtained from a man between 18 and 29 years old who had mild COVID-19 (a few samples of this study predate the infection). Cell type and time point are not known. Sequencing input: PBMCs or a T cell subset sorted from them (not recorded which).

CDR3 sequence: CASGRTGDNSPLHF. As DNA, the CDR3 is TGTGCCAGCGGGCGGACAGGGGATAATTCACCCCTCCACTTT. V is TRBV7-2 and J is TRBJ1-6, with 9 bases identical to TRBD1. Unmatched junction bases numbered 4, after V lost 8 bases and J lost 5 bases. The germline CDR1 and CDR2 sequences are SGHTA and FQGNSA. The CDR3 runs to 14 residues.